This entry concerns a single TCR beta chain. Germline-derived CDR1 and CDR2 are LNHDA and SQIVND (reference sequence). J was trimmed by 7 bases and V by 5 bases; bases with no gene match: 7. The CDR3 extends over 14 amino acids. Assay used: immunoSEQ multiplex PCR; TCRdb lists only in-frame clones, some missing. The sample lists tens of thousands of clones; approximately 93% were seen once. These data originate in a study of cytomegalovirus exposure and HLA in healthy donors. This receptor was taken from a woman aged 18-29 years in good health and CMV-seronegative. What was sequenced was PBMCs. V gene TRBV19 combines with J gene TRBJ1-4, with 7 bases aligning to TRBD1. The CDR3 protein is CASSWDRKGEKLFF. The CDR3 DNA reads as TGTGCCAGTAGTTGGGACAGAAAAGGTGAAAAACTGTTTTTT.